This T cell receptor (beta chain) was sequenced for a study of siplizumab effects on memory and regulatory T cells (dated by TCRdb to between 2017 and 2020). Concerning the study at large: The study looked at the effect of siplizumab, an anti-CD2 antibody, on alloreactive T-cell subsets in allogeneic mixed lymphocyte reactions made from human PBMCs. Broad study findings and their caveats: Unstimulated naive T cells appeared to be more diverse than memory T cells, and naive cells seemed to make a substantial contribution to the alloresponse. Siplizumab significantly lowered the cumulative frequency of alloreactive sequences that could be traced to unstimulated CD4+ memory T cells. A naive or memory phenotype could not be assigned to roughly 75-96% of proliferating CD4+ or CD8+ clones. No functional confirmation was obtained for the suppressive function of proliferating Tregs from siplizumab cultures. Among mappable alloreactive CD4+ clones, an average Treg-derived fraction of roughly 71% was observed with siplizumab, compared with 26.9% in control reactions. Because sequences below about 10^-5 frequency were poorly captured, only a minor fraction of alloreactive clones could be mapped to unstimulated subsets.

There are 15 amino acids in the CDR3, from cysteine to phenylalanine inclusive. Kept here is only the CDR3 DNA, which spans 45 bases and is read in frame from base 1. According to the germline V gene, CDR1 reads KGHSH and CDR2 reads LQKENI. V and J are trimmed by 3 bases and 4 bases, and the gene matches miss 4 bases of the junction. Comments on this clone: Its specific antigen is unknown. Per-nucleotide qualities are absent, and no much larger clonotype sits a single base away.

Sorted unstimulated T cells and proliferating T cells recovered from mixed lymphocyte reactions were subjected to TCRbeta CDR3 sequencing. Fresh whole blood from around 11 HLA-typed healthy donors was used to isolate PBMCs. Libraries were prepared through the immunoSEQ multiplex PCR assay. Roughly 10^5 TCR templates per sample were assayed on the deep sequencing platform. Genomic DNA extracted from sorted T cells was used for TCRbeta CDR3 sequencing. The study's own analysis went as follows. The R programming language was used for clonal analysis of the TCRbeta CDR3 data. Unstimulated samples were compared with post-reaction CFSE-low samples to define alloreactive CD4+ and CD8+ clones. By matching sequences to the repertoires of sorted unstimulated Treg and non-Treg cells, each alloreactive CD4+ clone was assigned a regulatory or non-regulatory origin. The source is immuneACCESS, and TCRdb retained only in-frame sequences with V and J called. Part of the clones is not carried over; for the studies checked, unresolved V genes explain less than half of this, and the remainder is unexplained. That table furnishes V, J and clone size, whereas the DNA furnished D and trimming. Here the sample has 90,000 to 130,000 clones; 92% occur a single time. 1% to 1.5% of the sample lies in the top ten.

Recombination joined TRBV18 with TRBJ2-1; TRBD2 lines up with 9 middle nucleotides. Sequencing was carried out using CD4+ T cells sorted from blood. This receptor was identified in a human donor in good health. DNA sequence: TGTGCCAGCTCACCGTATAGCGGGGGATACAATGAGCAGTTCTTC. Its translation reads: CASSPYSGGYNEQFF.